The next 19 T cell receptor beta chains were all read from a single sample in a study of long-term antiretroviral therapy in people with HIV. immunoSEQ v3.0 was run at survey level. The method was immunoSEQ multiplex PCR; TCRdb's version includes in-frame clones alone and lacks a portion of them. The sample has approximately 17,000 clones; 78% are singletons. The sample consisted of unsorted PBMCs, taken about 3.1 years after starting antiretroviral therapy. The origin of the receptors is a woman between 40 and 55 years old with HIV.

The genes are TRBV13 and TRBJ2-3; 7 positions agree with TRBD2. The germline V gene has CDR1 PRHDT and CDR2 FYEKMQ (reference sequence). With 5 bases clipped from V and 7 bases from J, the junction kept 15 bases outside the gene matches. The length of the CDR3 is 16 residues. The CDR3 loop reads CASSPGLFPQPNTQYF. CDR3 sequence (DNA): TGTGCCAGCAGCCCGGGACTATTCCCGCAGCCGAATACGCAGTATTTT.

The rearrangement uses TRBV13 and TRBJ2-1; D ambiguous. The V and J ends lost 0 bases and 0 bases respectively, with 6 bases between them. The germline V gene has CDR1 PRHDT and CDR2 FYEKMQ (reference sequence). The CDR3 extends over 15 amino acids. CDR3 DNA: TGTGCCAGCAGCTTAGGACTTACCTCCTACAATGAGCAGTTCTTC. Protein sequence: CASSLGLTSYNEQFF.

This chain links TRBV2 with TRBJ2-7; D is uncertain. CDR3 size: 12 residues. Germline V CDR1 and CDR2: SNHLY, FYNNEI. V lost 4 bases and J lost 2, with 6 bases in between. CDR3 amino acids: CASSGQAYEQYF. CDR3 bases: TGTGCCAGCAGTGGGCAGGCCTACGAGCAGTACTTC. Together with reference TRBV2 and TRBJ2-7, the CDR3 gives the full variable domain: EPEVTQTPSHQVTQMGQEVILRCVPISNHLYFYWYRQILGQKVEFLVSFYNNEISEKSEIFDDQFSVERPDGSNFTLKIRSTKLEDSAMYFCASSGQAYEQYFGPGTRLTVT.

The chain has TRBV18 and TRBJ1-2; D is unresolved. Trimming stripped 1 base from V and 3 bases from J, with 9 bases between. Per germline, CDR1 KGHSH and CDR2 LQKENI. The CDR3 is 14 residues long. In nucleotides, the CDR3 is TGTGCCAGCTCACCACGGAAGGGCGACTATGGCTACACCTTC. It translates to CASSPRKGDYGYTF.

The chain couples TRBV11-2 to TRBJ2-7, with a weak D call TRBD1 (5 bases). Trimming removed 5 bases from V and 2 bases from J, with 16 bases in between. The CDR3 is 15 amino acids. Germline assignment: CDR1 SGHAT and CDR2 FQNNGV. The DNA of the CDR3 is TGTGCCAGCAGCCCACACGCCGACAGAACCTACGAGCAGTACTTC. Translated: CASSPHADRTYEQYF.

This chain links TRBV5-5 with TRBJ1-1; 7 nucleotides line up with TRBD1. CDR1 and CDR2 from the germline V gene are SGHKS and YYEKEE (reference sequence). The V and J ends lost 3 bases and 0 bases, in that order; junction bases with no gene match: 5. The CDR3 sequence is 15 residues long. This CDR3 reads CASSSRQGLNTEAFF. CDR3 nucleotides: TGTGCCAGCAGCTCTAGACAGGGATTGAACACTGAAGCTTTCTTT.

This chain links TRBV4-3 with TRBJ2-1; TRBD1 is a possible D gene (6 bases). The V and J ends lost 1 base and 10 bases respectively, with 8 bases between them. Germline V CDR1 and CDR2: LGHNA, YSLEER. CDR3 length: 12 residues. The CDR3 bases are TGCGCCAGCAGCCAAGGAGACAGGGAGCAGTTCTTC. Translation gives CASSQGDREQFF.

This chain links TRBV25-1 with TRBJ1-6, with TRBD1 matching 9 bases. The V gene's germline CDR1 is MGHDK and CDR2 SYGVNS. This CDR3 contains 15 residues. J gave up 2 bases and V 4 bases, and 0 bases lay outside the gene matches. CDR3 region: CASSGQGAYNSPLHF. The CDR3 DNA sequence: TGTGCCAGCAGTGGACAGGGGGCCTATAATTCACCCCTCCACTTT.

The rearrangement joins TRBV4-3 to TRBJ1-2; D may be TRBD1 (6 bases). Trimming took off 0 bases at V and 4 bases at J, with 12 bases between the two ends. Germline V gene sequence: CDR1 LGHNA, CDR2 YSLEER. There are 15 residues in the CDR3. The CDR3, as DNA: TGCGCCAGCAGCCAAGAGGGGGGAGGGGGCTATGGCTACACCTTC. Translating gives CASSQEGGGGYGYTF.

This clone was seen only a few times. Other DNA sequences in this specimen translate into the identical CDR3. The chain has TRBV2 and TRBJ2-5; TRBD1 matches 10 bases. CDR1 and CDR2 (germline): SNHLY, FYNNEI. After removal of 4 bases from V and 4 bases from J, the junction contained 3 bases not matched to a gene. The CDR3 consists of 14 residues. The chain's CDR3 is CASSGQGARETQYF. The CDR3 DNA reads TGTGCCAGCAGTGGACAGGGGGCTCGAGAGACCCAGTACTTC.

This clone was counted once. The CDR3 DNA reads TGTGCCAGCAGTTACAGGCTCGCTGAGAAACTGTTTTTT. Protein product: CASSYRLAEKLFF. V gene TRBV6-6 combines with J gene TRBJ1-4; D remains ambiguous. V lost 2 bases, J lost 11 bases, and 12 bases lay in between. The germline V gene has CDR1 MNHNY and CDR2 SVGAGI (reference sequence). The CDR3 spans 13 residues.

The CDR3 spells CASSDSGTSVDEQFF. In nucleotides, the CDR3 is TGTGCCAGCAGTGACTCCGGGACTAGCGTCGATGAGCAGTTCTTC. This sequence joins TRBV6-4 and TRBJ2-1, with 10 bases that match TRBD2. Germline V gives CDR1 MRHNA, CDR2 SNTAGT. The J segment lost 8 bases and the V segment lost 0 bases, leaving 4 bases of the junction unmatched. This CDR3 comprises 15 residues.

This clone has more than one count but fewer than ten. This chain joins TRBV4-1 and TRBJ1-5; D gene unclear. The germline CDR1 and CDR2 sequences are MGHRA and YSYEKL. The CDR3 has 16 residues. Trimming cost V 4 bases and J 0 bases, with 13 bases left between them. The CDR3 DNA reads TGCGCCAGCAGCCTCACCGGACCTTTTAGCAATCAGCCCCAGCATTTT. It specifies CASSLTGPFSNQPQHF.

V gene TRBV19 combines with J gene TRBJ2-3, with D perhaps TRBD1 or TRBD2 (5 bases each). Trimming pared 6 bases from V and 1 base from J, leaving 14 bases between. Per germline, CDR1 LNHDA and CDR2 SQIVND (reference sequence). The CDR3 runs to 15 residues. This CDR3 is CASRSDRGRTDTQYF. The CDR3 bases are TGTGCCAGTAGGTCCGACCGGGGACGCACAGATACGCAGTATTTT.

V gene TRBV10-3 combines with J gene TRBJ2-1; the D is unclear. This CDR3 spans 13 amino acids. Looked up from germline, CDR1 is ENHRY and CDR2 is SYGVKD. With 7 bases removed from V and 10 bases from J, the gap between germline ends came to 17 bases. CDR3 sequence: CAIKGLELGEQFF. Here the CDR3 DNA reads TGTGCCATCAAGGGCCTTGAATTGGGGGAGCAGTTCTTC.

The chain recombines TRBV6-5 with TRBJ1-1; the match to TRBD1 covers 7 bases. CDR1 and CDR2 from the germline V gene are MNHEY and SVGAGI. This CDR3 is 15 amino acids long. V lost 1 base and J lost 3; bases outside the gene matches: 5. The CDR3 coding sequence is TGTGCCAGCAGTTACTGGAACAGGGGAGACACTGAAGCTTTCTTT. Translating gives CASSYWNRGDTEAFF.

The chain is built from TRBV2 and TRBJ1-1; the D gene is possibly TRBD1 (6 bases). Between the trimmed V and J ends, which lost 6 bases and 4 bases, there was a span of 27 bases. Germline CDR1 is SNHLY and CDR2 is FYNNEI. The length of the CDR3 is 18 residues. The CDR3 region has the DNA TGTGCCAGCAGGCAAGACAGTCGAGGGGGGGAACGTTTCACTGAAGCTTTCTTT. Encoded protein: CASRQDSRGGERFTEAFF.

J is TRBJ2-1 and V is TRBV18; TRBD1 or TRBD2 may be the D gene (5 bases each). The V end lost 0 bases, the J end lost 5 bases, and 8 bases lay between the germline ends. CDR1 is KGHSH and CDR2 is LQKENI in the germline V gene. The CDR3 runs 14 residues. This CDR3 is CASSPPGDHNEQFF. The CDR3 DNA reads as TGTGCCAGCTCACCACCGGGGGACCACAATGAGCAGTTCTTC.

The V call is TRBV6-5, the J call TRBJ2-1; 10 bases are shared with TRBD2. This CDR3 is 16 amino acids long. The germline V gene encodes CDR1 MNHEY and CDR2 SVGAGI. After removal of 0 bases from V and 10 bases from J, the junction contained 9 bases not matched to a gene. The CDR3 sequence is CASSYSNLAGGLEQFF. CDR3 coding DNA: TGTGCCAGCAGTTACTCGAATTTAGCGGGGGGTTTAGAGCAGTTCTTC.